The 9 T cell receptor beta chains listed next were all sequenced from one sample in a study of CD4+ T cells in melanoma. Using immunoSEQ multiplex PCR, the repertoire was profiled, and TCRdb retains in-frame clones only, with some absent. The top ten clones hold roughly 3.1% of a sample with around 100,000 clones, approximately 92% of them seen once. Sequencing was done on a sample of peripheral blood. The receptors originated from a human donor with melanoma.

The chain is built from TRBV13 and TRBJ1-2; TRBD1 might be the D (6 bases). Trimming stripped 6 bases from V and 5 bases from J, with 13 bases between. The CDR3 spans 13 residues. Per germline, CDR1 PRHDT and CDR2 FYEKMQ (reference sequence). CDR3 sequence reads: CASRPDRQYGYTF. The CDR3, as DNA: TGTGCCAGCAGACCAGACAGGCAGTATGGCTACACCTTC.

The sample holds a few counts of this clone. The CDR3 DNA reads as TGTGCCAGCAGTGAAGTGGACGGTAGCAATCAGCCCCAGCATTTT. Encoded protein: CASSEVDGSNQPQHF. This chain joins TRBV6-1 and TRBJ1-5; D is undetermined. Germline V CDR1 and CDR2: MNHNS, SASEGT. Trimming took off 1 base at V and 0 bases at J, with 7 bases between the two ends. The CDR3 loop spans 15 amino acids.

The gene calls are TRBV28 and TRBJ2-7; no clear D gene. There are 13 residues in the CDR3. Trimming took 2 bases from V and 3 from J, leaving 8 bases between them. Germline V lookup: CDR1 MDHEN, CDR2 SYDVKM. CDR3 nucleotide sequence: TGTGCCAGCAGTTTAACGGCAGTCTACGAGCAGTACTTC. It is translated as CASSLTAVYEQYF. Using reference TRBV28 and TRBJ2-7 for the parts outside the CDR3, the full variable domain is DVKVTQSSRYLVKRTGEKVFLECVQDMDHENMFWYRQDPGLGLRLIYFSYDVKMKEKGDIPEGYSVSREKKERFSLILESASTNQTSMYLCASSLTAVYEQYFGPGTRLTVT.

The chain uses TRBV4-1 and TRBJ2-7; the match to TRBD1 covers 7 bases. V trimming: 4 bases; J trimming: 4 bases; junction bases outside the gene matches: 7. Germline values: CDR1 MGHRA, CDR2 YSYEKL. The length of the CDR3 is 14 residues. The CDR3: CASSLGQQYYEQYF. The CDR3 DNA reads as TGCGCCAGCAGCCTGGGACAGCAATATTACGAGCAGTACTTC.

The chain uses TRBV7-2 and TRBJ2-5; possible D gene TRBD2, 6 bases. The V and J ends lost 2 bases and 2 bases respectively, with 12 bases between them. Germline loops: CDR1 SGHTA, CDR2 FQGNSA. CDR3 length: 15 amino acids. The CDR3 sequence is CASSLTWGVQETQYF. For the CDR3, the DNA is TGTGCCAGCAGCTTAACTTGGGGGGTTCAAGAGACCCAGTACTTC.

This chain connects TRBV28 to TRBJ2-7; 11 positions match TRBD2. This CDR3 spans 14 amino acids. V was pared by 6 bases and J by 3 bases, with 4 bases of the junction left unmatched. Germline CDR1 and CDR2: MDHEN and SYDVKM. The CDR3 loop reads CASSIAGGIYEQYF. The CDR3 DNA is TGTGCCAGCAGCATAGCGGGAGGGATCTACGAGCAGTACTTC.

V and J are TRBV5-1 and TRBJ2-1; no clear D. Germline assignment: CDR1 SGHRS and CDR2 YFSETQ. V lost 0 bases and J 5 bases, leaving 3 bases between the germline ends. The CDR3 totals 12 residues. CDR3 residues: CASSLVDNEQFF. In nucleotides, the CDR3 is TGCGCCAGCAGCTTGGTGGACAATGAGCAGTTCTTC.

The sample holds one count of this clone. This chain links TRBV11-3 with TRBJ2-1, with a weak D call TRBD1 (6 bases). Germline CDR1 and CDR2: SGHNT and YENEEA. V was shortened by 4 bases and J by 3 bases, with 10 bases between the two germline ends. There are 14 residues in the CDR3. The CDR3 protein is CASSSQGLYNEQFF. The CDR3, as DNA: TGTGCCAGCAGCTCCCAGGGGCTCTACAATGAGCAGTTCTTC.

This chain uses TRBV7-2 with TRBJ1-2; D may be TRBD1 (5 bases). This CDR3 region has 15 residues. V lost 0 bases, J lost 6 bases, and 14 bases lay in between. The germline V gene has CDR1 SGHTA and CDR2 FQGNSA. The CDR3 bases are TGTGCCAGCAGCTTAGCTTCTTGGGGGACTAATGGCTACACCTTC. Protein product: CASSLASWGTNGYTF. The whole variable domain, remainder taken from reference TRBV7-2 and TRBJ1-2, is GAGVSQSPSNKVTEKGKDVELRCDPISGHTALYWYRQSLGQGLEFLIYFQGNSAPDKSGLPSDRFSAERTGGSVSTLTIQRTQQEDSAVYLCASSLASWGTNGYTFGSGTRLTVV.